The next 2 T cell receptor beta chains were all read from a single sample in a study of blood T cell repertoires in COVID-19. Sequenced by immunoSEQ multiplex PCR; TCRdb stores in-frame clones only, minus some. This sample has 270,000 or so clones, with 75% to 90% found just once. Source material: peripheral blood. These receptors all stem from a woman aged 25 to 39 with active or convalescent COVID-19.

This clone was seen a single time. V and J are TRBV4-3 and TRBJ1-3, with a possible D match to TRBD1 (5 bases). This CDR3 has 15 residues. From germline, CDR1 is LGHNA and CDR2 YSLEER. The V and J ends lost 2 bases and 4 bases respectively, with 12 bases between them. CDR3 nucleotides: TGCGCCAGCAGCCAATCATCAGGGTCAGGAAACACCATATATTTT. It is translated as CASSQSSGSGNTIYF.

The chain joins TRBV5-6 to TRBJ2-5; 11 nucleotides align to TRBD2. CDR1 and CDR2 from the germline V gene are SGHDT and YYEEEE. The CDR3 runs to 16 residues. V was clipped by 4 bases and J by 4 bases; unmatched bases: 9. CDR3 region: CASSQIAGGLGETQYF. The CDR3, as DNA: TGTGCCAGCAGCCAAATAGCGGGGGGGCTTGGAGAGACCCAGTACTTC.